This T cell receptor (beta chain) originates from a study of blood T cell repertoires in COVID-19. Assay: immunoSEQ multiplex PCR; the TCRdb copy retains only in-frame clones and omits some. The sample has 87,000 or so clones, 88% seen once; the top ten hold more than 9.5%. V was cut by 10 bases and J by 2 bases, with 17 bases left in between. This CDR3 comprises 14 residues. The germline CDR1 and CDR2 sequences are MNHEY and SVGAGI. This receptor was taken from a man at least 80 years old with acute or convalescent COVID-19. The chain combines TRBV6-5 with TRBJ1-1; no firm D call. The sample comprised peripheral blood. The CDR3 DNA follows: TGTGCCATCATCGACCAAGGAGTCAACACTGAAGCTTTCTTT. It translates to CAIIDQGVNTEAFF.